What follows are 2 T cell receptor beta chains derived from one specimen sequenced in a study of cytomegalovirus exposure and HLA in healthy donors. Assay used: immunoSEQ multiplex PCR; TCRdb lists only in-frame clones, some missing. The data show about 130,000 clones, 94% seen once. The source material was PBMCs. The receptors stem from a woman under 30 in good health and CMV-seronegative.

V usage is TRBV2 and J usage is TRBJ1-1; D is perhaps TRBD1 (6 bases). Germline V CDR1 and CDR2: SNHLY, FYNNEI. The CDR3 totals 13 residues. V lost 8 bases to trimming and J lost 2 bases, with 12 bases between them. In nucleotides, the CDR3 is TGTGCCAGCGAGGCACAGGGAAACACTGAAGCTTTCTTT. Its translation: CASEAQGNTEAFF.

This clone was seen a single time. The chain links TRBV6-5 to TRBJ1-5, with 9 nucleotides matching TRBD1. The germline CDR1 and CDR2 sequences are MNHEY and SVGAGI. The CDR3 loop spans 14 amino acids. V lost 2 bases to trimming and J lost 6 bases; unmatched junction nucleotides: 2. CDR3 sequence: CASSYTTGGQPQHF. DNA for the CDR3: TGTGCCAGCAGTTACACGACAGGGGGTCAGCCCCAGCATTTT.